The T cell receptor beta chain under discussion was sequenced for a study of blood T cell repertoires in COVID-19. In the authors' workflow: The authors estimated nucleated cell counts from reference gene primer amplification. Sequenced by immunoSEQ multiplex PCR; TCRdb stores in-frame clones only, minus some. V, J and clone size are those of that table, while D and trimming were read from the DNA. The data hold about 490,000 clones, with 70% to 90% observed a single time. Between the trimmed V and J ends, which lost 7 bases and 4 bases, there was a span of 25 bases. Germline CDR1 reads MGHDK; CDR2 reads SYGVNS. The CDR3 has 17 amino acids.

Sequenced material: peripheral blood. The TCR was taken from a human donor in a cohort sampled during active COVID-19. The chain joins TRBV25-1 to TRBJ1-2; D is unclear. This CDR3 is CASMEPRDNPAGYGYTF. The CDR3 DNA is TGTGCCAGCATGGAGCCGCGCGACAACCCGGCGGGCTATGGCTACACCTTC.